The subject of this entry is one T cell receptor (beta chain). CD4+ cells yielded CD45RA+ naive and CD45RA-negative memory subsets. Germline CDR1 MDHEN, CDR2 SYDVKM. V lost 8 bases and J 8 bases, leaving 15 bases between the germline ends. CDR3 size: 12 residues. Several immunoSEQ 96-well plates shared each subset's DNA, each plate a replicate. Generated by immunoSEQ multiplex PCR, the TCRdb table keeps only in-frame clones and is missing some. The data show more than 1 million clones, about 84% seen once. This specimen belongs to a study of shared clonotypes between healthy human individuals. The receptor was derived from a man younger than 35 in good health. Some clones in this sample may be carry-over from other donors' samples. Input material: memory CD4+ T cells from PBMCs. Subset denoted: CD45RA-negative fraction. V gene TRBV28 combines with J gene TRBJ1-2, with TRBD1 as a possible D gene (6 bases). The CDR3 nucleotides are TGTGCCAGCGGGGGGGCTCCCATGGGCTACACCTTC. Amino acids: CASGGAPMGYTF.